This T cell receptor beta chain comes out of a study of T-cell memory formation after mild COVID-19. Regarding the study as a whole: CD4+ bias marked clones expanding day 15 to 37, unlike balanced contracting clones. Most CD4+ clones that shrank were in CM and EM, while CD8+ ones turned up in EMRA.

Ten or more counts support this clonotype. Its antigen is not known. Germline V gives CDR1 SGHAT, CDR2 FQNNGV. The CDR3 covers 13 residues. V was pared by 3 bases and J by 3 bases, with 1 base of the junction left unmatched. TCRdb reprocessed the 5' RACE reads via MiXCR and lists one record per CDR3 protein. The sample yields around 440,000 distinct CDR3 sequences, roughly 20% seen once. Specimen: PBMCs or a T cell subset sorted from them (not recorded which). The receptor was derived from an adult woman who had mild COVID-19 (a few samples of this study predate the infection). Cell type and time point are not known. J is TRBJ2-5 and V is TRBV11-2, with TRBD2 identical over 7 bases. CDR3 nucleotide sequence: TGTGCCAGCAGCTTTCTAGCGGAAGAGACCCAGTACTTC. Protein product: CASSFLAEETQYF.